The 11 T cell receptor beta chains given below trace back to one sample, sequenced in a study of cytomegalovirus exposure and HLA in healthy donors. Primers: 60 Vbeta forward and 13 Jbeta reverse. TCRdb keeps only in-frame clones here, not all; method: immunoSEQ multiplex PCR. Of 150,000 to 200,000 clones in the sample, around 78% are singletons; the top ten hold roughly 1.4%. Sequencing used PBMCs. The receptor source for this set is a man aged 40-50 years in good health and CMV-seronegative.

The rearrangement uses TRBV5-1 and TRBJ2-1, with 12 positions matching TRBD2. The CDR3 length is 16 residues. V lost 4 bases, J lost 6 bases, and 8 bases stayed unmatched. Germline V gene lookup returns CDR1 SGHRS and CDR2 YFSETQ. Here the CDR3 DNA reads TGCGCCAGCAGCCAACGGACTAGCGGGGAGGGCAATGAGCAGTTCTTC. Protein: CASSQRTSGEGNEQFF.

CDR3 nucleotides: TGTGCCAGCAGCTTAATGCGGAGTAGCTCCTACAATGAGCAGTTCTTC. It translates to CASSLMRSSSYNEQFF. The chain joins TRBV7-9 to TRBJ2-1; no definite D call. V was clipped by 2 bases and J by 0 bases, with 11 bases between them. Germline V gene data show CDR1 as SEHNR and CDR2 as FQNEAQ (reference sequence). The CDR3 runs 16 residues.

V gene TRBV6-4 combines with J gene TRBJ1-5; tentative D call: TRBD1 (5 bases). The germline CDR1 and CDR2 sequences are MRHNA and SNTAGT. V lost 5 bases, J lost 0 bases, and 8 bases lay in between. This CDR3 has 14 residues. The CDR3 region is CASSRTYSNQPQHF. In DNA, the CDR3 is TGTGCCAGCAGTCGGACATATAGCAATCAGCCCCAGCATTTT.

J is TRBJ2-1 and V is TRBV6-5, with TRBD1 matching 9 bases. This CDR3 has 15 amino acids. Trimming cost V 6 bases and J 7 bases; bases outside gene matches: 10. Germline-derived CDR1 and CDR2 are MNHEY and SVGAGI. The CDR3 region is CASSLDRGWINEQFF. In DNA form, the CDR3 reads TGTGCCAGCAGCCTAGACAGGGGGTGGATAAATGAGCAGTTCTTC.

The CDR3 sequence is CASSVGQGAGANVLTF. CDR3 DNA sequence: TGTGCCAGTAGTGTGGGACAGGGGGCTGGGGCCAACGTCCTGACTTTC. The V call is TRBV19, the J call TRBJ2-6, with 11 bases fitting TRBD1. CDR1 and CDR2 (germline): LNHDA, SQIVND (reference sequence). V lost 5 bases to trimming and J lost 2 bases; unmatched junction nucleotides: 2. This CDR3 is built from 16 residues.

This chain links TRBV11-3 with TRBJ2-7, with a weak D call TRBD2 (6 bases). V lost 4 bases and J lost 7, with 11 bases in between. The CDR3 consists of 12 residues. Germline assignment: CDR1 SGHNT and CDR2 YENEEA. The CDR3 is CASSSRGKEQYF. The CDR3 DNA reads TGTGCCAGCAGCTCGCGGGGTAAGGAGCAGTACTTC.

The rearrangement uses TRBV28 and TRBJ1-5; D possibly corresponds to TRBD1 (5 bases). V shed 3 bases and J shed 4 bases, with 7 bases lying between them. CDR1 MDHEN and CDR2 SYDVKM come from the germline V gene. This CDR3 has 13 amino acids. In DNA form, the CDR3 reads TGTGCCAGCAGTTTGGACACTAATCAGCCCCAGCATTTT. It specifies CASSLDTNQPQHF.

The CDR3 reads CASSSGSPTGKNTEAFF. The CDR3 DNA is TGTGCCAGCAGTTCCGGGTCCCCCACAGGGAAGAACACTGAAGCTTTCTTT. The chain has TRBV28 and TRBJ1-1, with D possibly matching TRBD1 (6 bases). Germline loops: CDR1 MDHEN, CDR2 SYDVKM. V lost 4 bases and J lost 1, with 19 bases in between. CDR3 size: 17 residues.

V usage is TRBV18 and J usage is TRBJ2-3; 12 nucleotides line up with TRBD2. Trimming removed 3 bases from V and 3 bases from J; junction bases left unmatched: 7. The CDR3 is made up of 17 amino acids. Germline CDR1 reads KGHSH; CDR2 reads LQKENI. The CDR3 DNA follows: TGTGCCAGCTCACCCGGACTAGCGGGACTCTTGACAGATACGCAGTATTTT. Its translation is CASSPGLAGLLTDTQYF.

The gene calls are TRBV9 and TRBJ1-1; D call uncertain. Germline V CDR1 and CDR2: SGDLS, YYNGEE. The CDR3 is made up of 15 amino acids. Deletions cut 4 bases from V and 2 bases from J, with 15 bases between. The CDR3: CASSPRRGSNTEAFF. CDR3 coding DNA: TGTGCCAGCAGCCCACGACGGGGTTCCAACACTGAAGCTTTCTTT.

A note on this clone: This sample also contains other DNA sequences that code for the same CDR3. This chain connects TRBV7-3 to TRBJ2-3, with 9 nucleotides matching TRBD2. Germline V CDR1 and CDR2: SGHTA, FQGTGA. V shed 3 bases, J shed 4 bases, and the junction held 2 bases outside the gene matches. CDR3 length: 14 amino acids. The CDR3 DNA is TGTGCCAGCAGCTTGACTAGCGGAGCAGATACGCAGTATTTT. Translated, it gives CASSLTSGADTQYF.